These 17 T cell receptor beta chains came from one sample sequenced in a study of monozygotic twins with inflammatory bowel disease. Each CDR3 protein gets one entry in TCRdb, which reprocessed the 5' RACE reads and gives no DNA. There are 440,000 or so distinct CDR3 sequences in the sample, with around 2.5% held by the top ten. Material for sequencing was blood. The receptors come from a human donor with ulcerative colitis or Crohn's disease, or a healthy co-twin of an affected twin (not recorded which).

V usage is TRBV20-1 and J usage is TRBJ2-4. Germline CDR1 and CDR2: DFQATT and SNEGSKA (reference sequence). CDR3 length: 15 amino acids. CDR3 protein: CSARSAFLAKNIQYF.

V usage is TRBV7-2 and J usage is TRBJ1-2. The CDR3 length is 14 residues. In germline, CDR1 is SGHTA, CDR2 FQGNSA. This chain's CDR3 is CASSPQWTLDGYTF.

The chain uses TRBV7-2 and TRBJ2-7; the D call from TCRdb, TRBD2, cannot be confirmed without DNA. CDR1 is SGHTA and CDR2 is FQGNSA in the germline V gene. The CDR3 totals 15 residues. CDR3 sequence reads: CASSLHTSGRDEQYF.

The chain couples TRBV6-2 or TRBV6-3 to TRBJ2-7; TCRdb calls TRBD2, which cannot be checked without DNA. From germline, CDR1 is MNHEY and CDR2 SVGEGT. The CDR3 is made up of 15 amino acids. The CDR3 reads CASSYPSGASYEQYF.

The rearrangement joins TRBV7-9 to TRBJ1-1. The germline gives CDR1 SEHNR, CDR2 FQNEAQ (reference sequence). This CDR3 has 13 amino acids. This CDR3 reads CASSTSGLTEAFF.

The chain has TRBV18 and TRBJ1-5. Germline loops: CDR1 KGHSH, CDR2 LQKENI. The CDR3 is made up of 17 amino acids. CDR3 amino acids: CASSPGLRSYGNQPQHF.

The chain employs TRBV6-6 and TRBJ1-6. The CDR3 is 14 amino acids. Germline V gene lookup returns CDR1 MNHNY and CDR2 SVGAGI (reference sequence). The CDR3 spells CASSVQGRNSPLHF.

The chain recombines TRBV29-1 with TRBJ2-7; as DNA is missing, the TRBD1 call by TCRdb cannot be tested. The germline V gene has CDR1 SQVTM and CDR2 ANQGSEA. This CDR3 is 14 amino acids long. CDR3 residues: CSVTRGVRSYEQYF.

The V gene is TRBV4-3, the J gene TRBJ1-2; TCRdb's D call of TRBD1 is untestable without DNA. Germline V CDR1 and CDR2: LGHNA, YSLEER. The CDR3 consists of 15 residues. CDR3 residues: CASSQGSGSRTGYTF.

CDR3 sequence reads: CASSRTSMNNGYTF. The chain uses TRBV12-3 or TRBV12-4 and TRBJ1-2. This CDR3 is 14 amino acids long.

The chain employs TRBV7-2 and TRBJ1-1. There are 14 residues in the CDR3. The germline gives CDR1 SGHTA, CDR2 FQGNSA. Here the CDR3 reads CASSYGARSTEAFF.

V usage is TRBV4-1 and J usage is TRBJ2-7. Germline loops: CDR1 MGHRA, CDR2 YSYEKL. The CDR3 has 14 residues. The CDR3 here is CASSLNGGSYEQYF.

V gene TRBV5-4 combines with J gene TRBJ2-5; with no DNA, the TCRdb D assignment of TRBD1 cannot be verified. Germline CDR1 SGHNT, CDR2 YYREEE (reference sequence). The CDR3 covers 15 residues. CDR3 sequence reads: CASSLAAGGQETQYF.

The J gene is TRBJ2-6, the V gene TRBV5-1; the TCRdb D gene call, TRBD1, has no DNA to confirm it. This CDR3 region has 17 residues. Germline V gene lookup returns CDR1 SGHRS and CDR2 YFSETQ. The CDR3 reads CASSAGHGGSGANVLTF.

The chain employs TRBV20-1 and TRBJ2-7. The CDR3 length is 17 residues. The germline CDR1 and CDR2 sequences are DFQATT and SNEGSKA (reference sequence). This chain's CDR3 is CSARFLAGILSSYEQYF.

The CDR3 protein is CASSLARHEQYF. The chain combines TRBV6-6 with TRBJ2-7. This CDR3 is built from 12 residues. Germline V lookup: CDR1 MNHNY, CDR2 SVGAGI (reference sequence).

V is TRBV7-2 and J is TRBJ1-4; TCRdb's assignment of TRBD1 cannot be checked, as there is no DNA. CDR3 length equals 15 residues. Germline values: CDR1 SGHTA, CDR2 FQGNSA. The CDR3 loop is CASSQGTATNEKLFF.